The T cell receptor (beta chain) described here comes from a study of T cell responses to AZD1222 COVID-19 vaccine. The germline gives CDR1 SGHRS, CDR2 YFSETQ. V gave up 1 base and J gave up 2 bases, with 22 bases separating them. The CDR3 covers 18 residues. Data came from immunoSEQ multiplex PCR; TCRdb stores just in-frame clones and leaves some out. The sample lists about 150,000 clones; over 90% were seen once. This TCR derives from an adult in good health. The specimen comprised peripheral blood, sampled on day 0 of AZD1222 vaccination. J is TRBJ2-7 and V is TRBV5-1; D may be TRBD2 (6 bases). The chain's CDR3 is CASSLFNLAWDLPYEQYF. DNA of the CDR3: TGCGCCAGCAGCTTGTTTAATTTGGCGTGGGACTTACCCTACGAGCAGTACTTC.